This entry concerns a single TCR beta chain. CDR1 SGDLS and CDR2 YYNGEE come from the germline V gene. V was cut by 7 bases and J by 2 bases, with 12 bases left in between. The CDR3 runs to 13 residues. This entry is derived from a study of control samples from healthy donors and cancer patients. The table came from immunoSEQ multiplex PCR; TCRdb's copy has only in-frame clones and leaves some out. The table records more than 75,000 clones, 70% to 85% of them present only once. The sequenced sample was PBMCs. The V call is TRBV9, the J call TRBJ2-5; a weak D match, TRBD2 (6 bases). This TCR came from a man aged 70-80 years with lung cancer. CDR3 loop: CASAPAGQETQYF. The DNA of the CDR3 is TGTGCCAGCGCCCCTGCGGGACAAGAGACCCAGTACTTC.